The sequence of this TCR beta chain was determined in a study of shared clonotypes between healthy human individuals. About the study: Three plates were used per donor for CD4 naive, three for CD4 memory, two for CD8 naive and one for CD8 memory.

Study-level results: Shared clonotypes: about 5.3% naive CD4, roughly 4% naive CD8, 2.3% memory CD4, roughly 0.4% memory CD8.

Germline assignment: CDR1 MGHRA and CDR2 YSYEKL. V was trimmed by 1 base and J by 6 bases, leaving 15 bases between them. The CDR3 contains 16 residues. Profiling relied on immunoSEQ multiplex PCR, and the TCRdb table lists in-frame clones only, not all of them. This sample has over 850,000 clones; 78% occur once, and the top ten carry approximately 0.5%. This clone was detected a few times. Antigen specificity is unknown. The source of this sequence is a man between 18 and 35 years old in good health. Some clones in this sample may be carry-over from other donors' samples. V gene TRBV4-1 combines with J gene TRBJ1-4, with unresolved D. Sequencing was performed on memory CD4+ T cells from PBMCs. Described subset: CD45RA-negative fraction. CDR3 nucleotides: TGCGCCAGCAGCCAAGTTCTTAGGCGAAAGGATGAAAAACTGTTTTTT. Translating gives CASSQVLRRKDEKLFF.